The clone carrying this TCR beta chain was seen at least ten times. Its antigen is not known. The authors deemed Graves' hyperthyroidism stable absent ophthalmopathy progression within 18 months. Isolation of PBMCs was performed on around 9.8 ml fresh peripheral blood. Amplification yielded TCR beta CDR3 regions, with RNA transcripts as the source. The HTBI primer set drove a first-round RT-PCR of the TCR CDR3. TCRdb analysed the multiplex PCR reads with MiXCR anew, one entry per CDR3 protein. In the table there are hundreds of thousands of distinct CDR3 sequences, 14% of which are singletons. The sample originates from a study of T cells in Graves' hyperthyroidism and ophthalmopathy. Points from the study as a whole: Through a model of 13 V-J features, ophthalmopathy was separated from stable hyperthyroidism. Blood also held most thyroid clonotypes expanded beyond 0.001.

CDR1 and CDR2 (germline): SEHNR, FQNEAQ (reference sequence). The CDR3 contains 12 residues. Between the trimmed V and J ends, which lost 4 bases and 6 bases, there was a span of 9 bases. The rearrangement uses TRBV7-9 and TRBJ1-1; no firm D call. Sequencing was carried out using blood. This receptor was obtained from a woman between 18 and 29 years old with Graves' hyperthyroidism. The CDR3 loop is CASSYPEAEAFF. The CDR3 DNA follows: TGTGCCAGCAGCTACCCGGAGGCTGAAGCTTTCTTT.